This TCR beta chain was found in a study of brain metastases from non-small cell lung cancer (dated by TCRdb to between 2018 and 2021). Some background on the complete study: In non-small-cell lung cancer patients, the researchers characterized the immune microenvironment of brain metastases and primary tumors that had been resected as matched pairs.

Library creation used the immunoSEQ multiplex PCR assay. T-cell receptor beta chain repertoire sequencing was performed alongside a 770-gene immune expression panel. The immuneACCESS repertoire file appears here via TCRdb, limited to in-frame rearrangements. These files lack a portion of the clones; in checked studies, under half of the deficit traces to unresolved V genes, and the cause of the others is not known. The sample data list 3,000 to 3,500 clones, and just under 97% of these were observed just once. Approximately 2% of the sample belongs to the ten largest clones. The CDR3 contains 13 residues, cysteine and phenylalanine counted. Here the CDR3 DNA is all that survives: 39 bases in frame from base 1. For CDR1 and CDR2, the germline V gene lists SGHRS and YFSETQ. A distance of 8 bases separates the germline ends of V and J, which lose 4 bases and 4 bases respectively. As concerns this clone: No antigen is known for it. Per-base quality was not reported, and no clone a single base away is much larger than it.

The cohort comprised about 41 patients with surgically resected non-small-cell lung cancer who had both primary tumor and brain metastasis specimens. Material for sequencing was tumor-adjacent normal tissue. The receptor's source is a donor aged 40 or over with non-small cell lung cancer. The sequence joins TRBV5-1 to TRBJ1-4; the best D guess is TRBD1, with 5 bases matching. DNA sequence: TGCGCCAGCAGCACGGGGCTTAATGAAAAACTGTTTTTT. It specifies CASSTGLNEKLFF.